One and the same sample provided the 10 T cell receptor beta chains below, sequenced in a study of blood T cell repertoires in COVID-19. The method was immunoSEQ multiplex PCR; TCRdb's version includes in-frame clones alone and lacks a portion of them. The sample lists roughly 90,000 clones, around 84% occurring once. Sequencing input: peripheral blood. These receptors were taken from a man aged 40-50 years with acute or convalescent COVID-19.

The V and J genes are TRBV7-9 and TRBJ1-2; possible D gene TRBD1, 5 bases. The CDR3 loop spans 15 amino acids. Per the germline V gene, CDR1 is SEHNR and CDR2 is FQNEAQ (reference sequence). V shed 3 bases and J shed 4 bases, with 15 bases lying between them. The DNA of the CDR3 is TGTGCCAGCAGCTTTGAGGGGAGGAACATCTATGGCTACACCTTC. Translated: CASSFEGRNIYGYTF.

The chain carries TRBV11-3 and TRBJ2-1; 13 positions agree with TRBD2. V lost 5 bases to trimming and J lost 6 bases; unmatched junction nucleotides: 4. The CDR3 has 15 residues. The germline V gene has CDR1 SGHNT and CDR2 YENEEA. The CDR3 here is CASSATSGGPNEQFF. The DNA of the CDR3 is TGTGCCAGCAGCGCGACTAGCGGGGGGCCCAATGAGCAGTTCTTC.

The rearrangement joins TRBV19 to TRBJ1-4; 7 bases are a match to TRBD1. The germline gives CDR1 LNHDA, CDR2 SQIVND (reference sequence). The length of the CDR3 is 14 residues. The V segment lost 4 bases and the J segment 4 bases; nucleotides outside the gene matches: 3. CDR3 in amino acids: CASSRQGGNEKLFF. The CDR3 coding sequence is TGTGCCAGTAGTAGACAGGGAGGTAATGAAAAACTGTTTTTT.

This clone was seen only once. This chain uses TRBV30 with TRBJ2-1; 13 bases match TRBD2. There are 17 residues in the CDR3. The V gene's germline CDR1 is GTSNPN and CDR2 SVGIG (reference sequence). V lost 5 bases to trimming and J lost 2 bases; unmatched junction nucleotides: 9. DNA of the CDR3: TGTGCCTGGGCCCGGGGGGGACTAGCGGGAACCTACAATGAGCAGTTCTTC. It translates to CAWARGGLAGTYNEQFF.

The J gene is TRBJ2-1, the V gene TRBV2; weak D call: TRBD2 (6 bases). CDR3 length equals 14 residues. The V end lost 8 bases, the J end lost 4 bases, and 15 bases lay between the germline ends. Germline V gene sequence: CDR1 SNHLY, CDR2 FYNNEI. CDR3 loop: CASGEAGSYNEQFF. Here the CDR3 DNA reads TGTGCCAGCGGGGAGGCGGGATCGTACAATGAGCAGTTCTTC.

This chain links TRBV29-1 with TRBJ1-1; 7 bases are a match to TRBD1. Germline CDR1 and CDR2: SQVTM and ANQGSEA. There are 13 residues in the CDR3. The V gene end was trimmed by 4 bases and the J gene end by 3 bases; junction bases not matched to a gene: 5. DNA of the CDR3: TGCAGCGTTGGGGATACAGGGGACACTGAAGCTTTCTTT. Translation: CSVGDTGDTEAFF. Drawing the rest from reference TRBV29-1 and TRBJ1-1, the complete variable domain is SAVISQKPSRDICQRGTSLTIQCQVDSQVTMMFWYRQQPGQSLTLIATANQGSEATYESGFVIDKFPISRPNLTFSTLTVSNMSPEDSSIYLCSVGDTGDTEAFFGQGTRLTVV.

This rearrangement joins TRBV19 to TRBJ2-7; TRBD2 is a possible D gene (6 bases). Germline values: CDR1 LNHDA, CDR2 SQIVND (reference sequence). This CDR3 region has 15 residues. Between the trimmed V and J ends, which lost 5 bases and 1 base, there was a span of 15 bases. CDR3 sequence reads: CASSSWGLESYEQYF. Here the CDR3 DNA reads TGTGCCAGTAGTTCCTGGGGACTCGAGTCCTACGAGCAGTACTTC.

This sequence joins TRBV30 and TRBJ1-5; perhaps TRBD1 as D (6 bases). Trimming shortened V by 4 bases and J by 3 bases, and 13 bases separated the two germline ends. CDR1 and CDR2 (germline): GTSNPN, SVGIG (reference sequence). The CDR3 sequence is 14 residues long. This chain's CDR3 is CAWNLAGANQPQHF. For the CDR3, the DNA is TGTGCCTGGAACCTGGCGGGGGCCAATCAGCCCCAGCATTTT.

This clone was found once. V gene TRBV3-1 (or the pseudogene TRBV3-2) combines with J gene TRBJ2-1, with 12 bases lining up with TRBD1. The CDR3 sequence is 16 residues long. V lost 4 bases to trimming and J lost 6 bases; unmatched junction nucleotides: 7. From germline, CDR1 is LGHDT and CDR2 YNNKEL (reference sequence). CDR3 protein: CASSPGRDRGRNEQFF. In DNA form, the CDR3 reads TGTGCCAGCAGCCCCGGACGGGACAGGGGGCGCAATGAGCAGTTCTTC.

The CDR3, as DNA: TGTGCCAGCAGTCCCGGAGTTAACACTGAAGCTTTCTTT. The encoded protein is CASSPGVNTEAFF. The chain combines TRBV12-3 or TRBV12-4 with TRBJ1-1, with D uncertain. This CDR3 region has 13 residues. V was pared by 5 bases and J by 2 bases, with 9 bases between.